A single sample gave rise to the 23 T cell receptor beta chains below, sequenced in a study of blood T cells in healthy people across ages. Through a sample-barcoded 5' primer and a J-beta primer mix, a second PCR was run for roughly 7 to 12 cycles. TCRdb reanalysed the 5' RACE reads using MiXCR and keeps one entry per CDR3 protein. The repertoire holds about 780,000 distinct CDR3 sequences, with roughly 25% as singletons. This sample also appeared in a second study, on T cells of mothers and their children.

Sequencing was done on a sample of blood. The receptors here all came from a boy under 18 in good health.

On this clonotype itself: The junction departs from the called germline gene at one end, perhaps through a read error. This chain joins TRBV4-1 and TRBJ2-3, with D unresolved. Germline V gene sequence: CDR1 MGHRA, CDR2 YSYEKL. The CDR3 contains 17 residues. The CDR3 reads CASSQDPTRVAMFTQYF. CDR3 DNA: TGCGCTAGCAGCCAAGACCCGACCCGAGTGGCAATGTTCACGCAGTATTTT.

The CDR3 DNA sequence: TGCAGCGTTGTTTCGGCAGCCGTAGAGGAAAAACTGTTTTTT. Protein: CSVVSAAVEEKLFF. This sequence joins TRBV29-1 and TRBJ1-4; D is uncertain. The V gene's germline CDR1 is SQVTM and CDR2 ANQGSEA. V was cut by 4 bases and J by 8 bases, with 17 bases left in between. The CDR3 loop spans 14 amino acids. Variable domain in full (rest from reference TRBV29-1 and TRBJ1-4): SAVISQKPSRDICQRGTSLTIQCQVDSQVTMMFWYRQQPGQSLTLIATANQGSEATYESGFVIDKFPISRPNLTFSTLTVSNMSPEDSSIYLCSVVSAAVEEKLFFGSGTQLSVL.

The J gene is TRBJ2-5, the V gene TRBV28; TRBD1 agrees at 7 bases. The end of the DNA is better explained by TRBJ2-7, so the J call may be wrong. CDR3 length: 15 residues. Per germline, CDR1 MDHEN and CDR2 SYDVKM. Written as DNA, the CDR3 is TGTGCCAGCAGTTTAAGGCCAGGGGGCTCCTACGAGCAGTACTTC. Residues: CASSLRPGGSYEQYF.

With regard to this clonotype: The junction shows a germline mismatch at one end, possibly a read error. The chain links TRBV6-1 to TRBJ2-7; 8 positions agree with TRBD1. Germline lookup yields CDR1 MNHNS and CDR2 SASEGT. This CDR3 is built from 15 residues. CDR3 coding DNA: TGTGCCAGCAGTGCCAGGACAGGGAGCTCCCACGAGCAGTACTTC. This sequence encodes CASSARTGSSHEQYF.

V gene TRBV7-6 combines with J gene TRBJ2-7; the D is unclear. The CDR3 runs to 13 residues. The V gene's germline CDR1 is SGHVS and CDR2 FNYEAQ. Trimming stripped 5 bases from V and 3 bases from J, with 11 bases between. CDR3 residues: CASSNLLGYEQYF. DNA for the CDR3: TGTGCCAGCAGCAACCTTTTGGGCTACGAGCAGTACTTC.

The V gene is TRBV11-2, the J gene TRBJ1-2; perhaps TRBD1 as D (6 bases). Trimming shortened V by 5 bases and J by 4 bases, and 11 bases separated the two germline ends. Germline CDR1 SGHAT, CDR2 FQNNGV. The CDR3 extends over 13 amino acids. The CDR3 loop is CASSIGQTYGYTF. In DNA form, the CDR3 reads TGTGCCAGCAGCATCGGACAGACCTATGGCTACACCTTC.

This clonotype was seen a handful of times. CDR3 protein: CAISSTRGDEQYF. The CDR3 nucleotides read TGTGCCATCAGTTCTACCAGGGGGGACGAGCAGTACTTC. J is TRBJ2-5 and V is TRBV10-3; tentative D call: TRBD1 (7 bases). Judging by the DNA end, TRBJ2-7 fits better; the J call may be wrong. The CDR3 covers 13 residues. Germline CDR1 reads ENHRY; CDR2 reads SYGVKD.

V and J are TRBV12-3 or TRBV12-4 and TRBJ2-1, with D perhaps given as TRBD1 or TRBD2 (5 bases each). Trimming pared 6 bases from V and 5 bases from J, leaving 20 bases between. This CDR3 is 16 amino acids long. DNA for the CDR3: TGTGCCAGCAGGGCCAGGGACGCAGGAAAAGACAATGAGCAGTTCTTC. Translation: CASRARDAGKDNEQFF.

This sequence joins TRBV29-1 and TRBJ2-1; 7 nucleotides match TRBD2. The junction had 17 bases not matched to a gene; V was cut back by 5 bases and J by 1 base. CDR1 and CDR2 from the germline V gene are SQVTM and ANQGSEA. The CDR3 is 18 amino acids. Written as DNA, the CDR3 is TGCAGCGTTTGCCTAGCGGATACAAAGGGCTCGTCCTACAATGAGCAGTTCTTC. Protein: CSVCLADTKGSSYNEQFF.

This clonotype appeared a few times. The chain's CDR3 is CASSLAPQGYQETQYF. CDR3 coding DNA: TGTGCCAGCAGTTTAGCCCCGCAGGGCTACCAAGAGACCCAGTACTTC. The gene calls are TRBV27 and TRBJ2-5, with a possible D match to TRBD1 (5 bases). The V gene lost 2 bases and the J gene lost 0 bases, with 13 bases spanning the gap. The germline CDR1 and CDR2 sequences are MNHEY and SMNVEV (reference sequence). This CDR3 comprises 16 residues.

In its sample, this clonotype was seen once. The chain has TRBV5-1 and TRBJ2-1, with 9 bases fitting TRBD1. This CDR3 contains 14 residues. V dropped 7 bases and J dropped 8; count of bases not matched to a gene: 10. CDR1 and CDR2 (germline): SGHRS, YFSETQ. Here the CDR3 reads CASLTGTGSHEQFF. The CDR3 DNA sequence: TGCGCCAGCCTCACCGGGACAGGGTCGCATGAGCAGTTCTTC.

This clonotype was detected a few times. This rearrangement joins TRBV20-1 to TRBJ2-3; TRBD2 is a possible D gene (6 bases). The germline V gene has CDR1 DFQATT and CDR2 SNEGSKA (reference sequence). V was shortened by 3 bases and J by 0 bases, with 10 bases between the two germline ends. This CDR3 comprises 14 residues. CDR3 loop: CSASGGESTDTQYF. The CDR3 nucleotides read TGCAGTGCTAGCGGGGGAGAGAGCACAGATACGCAGTATTTT.

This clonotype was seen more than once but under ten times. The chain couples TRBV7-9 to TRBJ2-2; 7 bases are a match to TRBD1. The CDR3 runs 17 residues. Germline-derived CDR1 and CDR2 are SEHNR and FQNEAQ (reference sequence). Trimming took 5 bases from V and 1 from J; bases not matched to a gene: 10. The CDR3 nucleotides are TGTGCCAGCAGCCCCGACAGGGCGACGTGGAACACCGGGGAGCTGTTTTTT. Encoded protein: CASSPDRATWNTGELFF.

CDR3 loop: CASSLAEGVEQYF. As DNA, the CDR3 is TGCGCCAGCAGCTTGGCCGAAGGGGTCGAGCAGTACTTC. V gene TRBV5-1 combines with J gene TRBJ2-7; a weak D match, TRBD1 (5 bases). Germline V gene lookup returns CDR1 SGHRS and CDR2 YFSETQ. V was cut by 0 bases and J by 6 bases, with 10 bases left in between. The CDR3 length is 13 residues.

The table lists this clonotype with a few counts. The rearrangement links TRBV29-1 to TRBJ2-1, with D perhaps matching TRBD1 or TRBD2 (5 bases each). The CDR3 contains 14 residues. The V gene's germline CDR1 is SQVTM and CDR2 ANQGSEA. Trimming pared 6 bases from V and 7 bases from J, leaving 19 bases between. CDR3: CSVRRAGRGNEQFF. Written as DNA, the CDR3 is TGCAGCGTCAGAAGGGCAGGGAGAGGAAATGAGCAGTTCTTC.

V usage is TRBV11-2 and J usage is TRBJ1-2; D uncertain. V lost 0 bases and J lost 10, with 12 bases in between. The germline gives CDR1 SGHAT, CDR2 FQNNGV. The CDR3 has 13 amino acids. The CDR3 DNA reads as TGTGCCAGCAGCTTAGATGCGGGTTCGACCTACACCTTC. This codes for CASSLDAGSTYTF.

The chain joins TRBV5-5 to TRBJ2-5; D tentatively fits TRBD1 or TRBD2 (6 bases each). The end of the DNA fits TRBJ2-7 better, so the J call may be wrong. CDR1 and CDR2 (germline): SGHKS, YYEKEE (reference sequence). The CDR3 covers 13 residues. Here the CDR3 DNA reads TGTGCCAGCAGCTTGCCAGGGGAGGACGAGCAGTACTTC. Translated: CASSLPGEDEQYF.

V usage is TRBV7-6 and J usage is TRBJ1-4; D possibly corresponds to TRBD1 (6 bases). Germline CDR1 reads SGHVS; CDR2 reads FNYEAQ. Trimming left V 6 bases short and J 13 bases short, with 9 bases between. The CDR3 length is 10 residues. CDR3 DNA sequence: TGTGCCAGCAGAGGGGGAGGACTGTTTTTT. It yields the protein CASRGGGLFF.

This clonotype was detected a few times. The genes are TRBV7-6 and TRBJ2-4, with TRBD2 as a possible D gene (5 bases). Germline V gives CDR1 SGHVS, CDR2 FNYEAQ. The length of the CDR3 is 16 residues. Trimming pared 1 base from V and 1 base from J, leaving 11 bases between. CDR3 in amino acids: CASSLVAEVAKNIQYF. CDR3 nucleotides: TGTGCCAGCAGCTTAGTGGCGGAGGTGGCCAAAAACATTCAGTACTTC.

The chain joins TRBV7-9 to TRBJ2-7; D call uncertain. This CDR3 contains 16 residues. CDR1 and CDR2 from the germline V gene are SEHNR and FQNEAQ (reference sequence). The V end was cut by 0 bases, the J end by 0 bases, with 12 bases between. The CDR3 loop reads CASSLAPWLSSYEQYF. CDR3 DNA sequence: TGTGCCAGCAGCTTAGCGCCGTGGCTAAGCTCCTACGAGCAGTACTTC.

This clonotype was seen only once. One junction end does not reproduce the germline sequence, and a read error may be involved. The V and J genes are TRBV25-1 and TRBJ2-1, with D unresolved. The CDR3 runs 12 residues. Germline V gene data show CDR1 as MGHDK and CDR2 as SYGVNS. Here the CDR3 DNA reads TGTGCCAGGGCTATGTTCCTCAATGAGCGGTTCTTC. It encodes CARAMFLNERFF.

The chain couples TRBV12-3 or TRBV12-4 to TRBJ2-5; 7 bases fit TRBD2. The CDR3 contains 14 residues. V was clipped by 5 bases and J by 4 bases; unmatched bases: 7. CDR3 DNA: TGTGCCAGCAGTCGAGCGGGATTACCAGAGACCCAGTACTTC. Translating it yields CASSRAGLPETQYF.

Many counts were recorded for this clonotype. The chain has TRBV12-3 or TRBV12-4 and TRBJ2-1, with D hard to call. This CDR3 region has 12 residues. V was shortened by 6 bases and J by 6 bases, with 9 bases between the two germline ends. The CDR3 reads CASSLFGNEQFF. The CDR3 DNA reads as TGTGCCAGCAGCCTCTTTGGCAATGAGCAGTTCTTC.